The table lists the clone carrying this T cell receptor beta chain with a few counts. Its antigen remains unknown. The data originate from a study of CD8+CD57+ T cells in acquired aplastic anemia. In the study overall: Sorting CD4+ and CD8+ cells gave DNA averaging around 3 ug. Study conclusions and caveats: For CD8+ Simpson's diversity, patients and controls showed no significant difference. Both patients and controls carried the same twenty-nine CD8+ CDR3 sequences.

Genomic DNA templated the TCR beta VDJ and CDR3 profiling. Each CDR3 protein is one row after TCRdb ran MiXCR on the reads. The sample has approximately 270,000 distinct CDR3 sequences, about 56% seen once; the top ten hold 8%. The germline CDR1 and CDR2 sequences are ENHRY and SYGVKD. Trimming removed 0 bases from V and 0 bases from J, with 3 bases in between. The CDR3 consists of 15 residues. The sequencing input was sorted CD4+, CD8+, or CD8+CD57+ T cells (not recorded which) from PBMCs. The chain has TRBV10-3 and TRBJ2-6; D not certain. This sequence was found in a human donor with severe aplastic anemia or a healthy control (not recorded which). The DNA of the CDR3 is TGTGCCATCAGTGAGTCTAACTCTGGGGCCAACGTCCTGACTTTC. Translating gives CAISESNSGANVLTF.